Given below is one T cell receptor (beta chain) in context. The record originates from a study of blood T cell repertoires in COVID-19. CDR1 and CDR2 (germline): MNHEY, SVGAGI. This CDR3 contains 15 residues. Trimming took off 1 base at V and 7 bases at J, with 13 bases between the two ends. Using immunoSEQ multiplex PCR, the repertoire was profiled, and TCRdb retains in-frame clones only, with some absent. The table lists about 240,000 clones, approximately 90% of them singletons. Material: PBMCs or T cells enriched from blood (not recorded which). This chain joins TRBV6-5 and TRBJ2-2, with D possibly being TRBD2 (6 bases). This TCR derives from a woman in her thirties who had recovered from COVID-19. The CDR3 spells CASSYWREKVGELFF. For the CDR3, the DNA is TGTGCCAGCAGTTACTGGAGGGAGAAGGTCGGGGAGCTGTTTTTT.